What follows are 28 T cell receptor beta chains derived from one specimen sequenced in a study of blood T cell repertoires in COVID-19. Profiled with immunoSEQ multiplex PCR; TCRdb holds only in-frame clones, not every one. In the table there are approximately 110,000 clones, 84% of which are singletons. Sequencing input: peripheral blood. The receptors come from a woman aged 45-65 years with acute or convalescent COVID-19.

This chain links TRBV2 with TRBJ1-5; D ambiguous. Per the germline V gene, CDR1 is SNHLY and CDR2 is FYNNEI. The CDR3 is made up of 14 amino acids. V lost 3 bases and J lost 3, with 9 bases in between. CDR3 in DNA: TGTGCCAGCAGTGAGGTGGCCTCCAATCAGCCCCAGCATTTT. Its protein product is CASSEVASNQPQHF.

The V and J genes are TRBV11-3 and TRBJ1-1; no reliable D call. Per germline, CDR1 SGHNT and CDR2 YENEEA. V was pared by 2 bases and J by 7 bases, with 11 bases between. There are 13 residues in the CDR3. The CDR3: CASSLNPPNEAFF. The CDR3 DNA sequence: TGTGCCAGCAGCTTAAACCCCCCTAATGAAGCTTTCTTT.

The chain carries TRBV23-1 and TRBJ2-7, with TRBD2 identical over 7 bases. TRBV23-1 is treated as an ORF (open reading frame) with a function not yet certain. This CDR3 region has 18 residues. The V and J ends lost 2 bases and 4 bases, in that order; junction bases with no gene match: 17. The CDR3 bases are TGCGCCAGCAGTCAAGAGATGGTCGCGGGGGATGGGGGTTACGAGCAGTACTTC. Its translation: CASSQEMVAGDGGYEQYF.

The chain recombines TRBV27 with TRBJ1-1; 9 bases map to TRBD1. The CDR3 covers 16 residues. V shed 6 bases, J shed 6 bases, and the junction held 14 bases outside the gene matches. Per the germline V gene, CDR1 is MNHEY and CDR2 is SMNVEV (reference sequence). DNA for the CDR3: TGTGCCAGCAGATCGGTTCGGGGACAGGGTCCTCCTGAAGCTTTCTTT. It yields the protein CASRSVRGQGPPEAFF.

This chain connects TRBV7-9 to TRBJ1-1, with D possibly TRBD1 on 5 matching bases. In germline, CDR1 is SEHNR, CDR2 FQNEAQ (reference sequence). V shed 5 bases and J shed 2 bases, with 21 bases lying between them. The CDR3 runs to 17 residues. For the CDR3, the DNA is TGTGCCAGCAGCCAGGGAGGGTTGGCGCTCCCTAACACTGAAGCTTTCTTT. Residues: CASSQGGLALPNTEAFF.

The chain uses TRBV19 and TRBJ1-1, with 7 bases identical to TRBD1. The trim removed 9 bases at V and 3 bases at J, leaving 10 bases unmatched. Per the germline V gene, CDR1 is LNHDA and CDR2 is SQIVND (reference sequence). This CDR3 spans 14 amino acids. The CDR3 DNA reads TGTGCCAGACCCCAGGGGGACCATGACACTGAAGCTTTCTTT. Translating gives CARPQGDHDTEAFF.

This clone was counted only a few times. V and J are TRBV30 and TRBJ1-1, with D unclear. V was trimmed by 3 bases and J by 0 bases, leaving 8 bases between them. In germline, CDR1 is GTSNPN, CDR2 SVGIG (reference sequence). CDR3 length: 13 amino acids. The CDR3 sequence is CAWSLDMNTEAFF. In DNA, the CDR3 is TGTGCCTGGAGCCTCGACATGAACACTGAAGCTTTCTTT.

This chain links TRBV5-4 with TRBJ2-1; TRBD2 matches at 7 bases. Trimming took 7 bases from V and 3 from J; bases not matched to a gene: 10. The CDR3 consists of 15 residues. Germline CDR1 SGHNT, CDR2 YYREEE (reference sequence). The CDR3 nucleotides read TGTGCCAGCTTTCGAGGCGGGGGAGACTACAATGAGCAGTTCTTC. It codes for CASFRGGGDYNEQFF.

The V gene is TRBV5-1, the J gene TRBJ2-7, with 11 bases fitting TRBD1. The germline gives CDR1 SGHRS, CDR2 YFSETQ. With V trimmed by 4 bases and J by 3 bases, 3 bases remained unmatched. CDR3 length: 14 residues. CDR3 coding DNA: TGCGCCAGCAGCCCGGGGACAGGGGGCTACGAGCAGTACTTC. It is translated as CASSPGTGGYEQYF. The entire variable domain, with the rest obtained from reference TRBV5-1 and TRBJ2-7, is as follows: KAGVTQTPRYLIKTRGQQVTLSCSPISGHRSVSWYQQTPGQGLQFLFEYFSETQRNKGNFPGRFSGRQFSNSRSEMNVSTLELGDSALYLCASSPGTGGYEQYFGPGTRLTVT.

V gene TRBV5-1 combines with J gene TRBJ2-7; 7 bases are shared with TRBD1. CDR1 and CDR2 (germline): SGHRS, YFSETQ. V shed 4 bases, J shed 3 bases, and the junction held 4 bases outside the gene matches. The CDR3 covers 13 residues. The CDR3 loop is CASSGGQLYEQYF. The CDR3 region has the DNA TGCGCCAGCAGCGGGGGACAGCTCTACGAGCAGTACTTC.

The chain recombines TRBV10-1 with TRBJ2-3; 10 nucleotides line up with TRBD2. CDR1 is WNHNN and CDR2 is SYGVQD in the germline V gene (reference sequence). The CDR3 is 15 residues long. The V gene end was trimmed by 4 bases and the J gene end by 1 base; junction bases not matched to a gene: 2. The CDR3 DNA is TGCGCCAGCAGTGGAGCGGGGGGGGGCACAGATACGCAGTATTTT. It codes for CASSGAGGGTDTQYF.

As DNA, the CDR3 is TGTGCCATCAGTGATTCGGGGGGGAAACCTAGCACAGATACGCAGTATTTT. It is translated as CAISDSGGKPSTDTQYF. This sequence joins TRBV10-3 and TRBJ2-3, with 8 bases matching TRBD2. V lost 3 bases and J lost 0; bases outside the gene matches: 8. This CDR3 region has 17 residues. Germline CDR1 and CDR2: ENHRY and SYGVKD.

The chain couples TRBV6-1 to TRBJ1-2; perhaps TRBD1 as D (5 bases). Trimming pared 1 base from V and 2 bases from J, leaving 8 bases between. Germline V gene data show CDR1 as MNHNS and CDR2 as SASEGT. The length of the CDR3 is 14 residues. The CDR3 nucleotides are TGTGCCAGCAGTGAAGTTAGGGGAAACTATGGCTACACCTTC. The encoded protein is CASSEVRGNYGYTF.

This chain joins TRBV5-1 and TRBJ1-6; maybe TRBD1 (5 bases). Germline CDR1 SGHRS, CDR2 YFSETQ. The CDR3 has 15 amino acids. The ends were cut back, 0 bases at V and 6 bases at J, with 10 bases in the middle. In DNA form, the CDR3 reads TGCGCCAGCAGCTTGGGGTCAGGGATTAATTCACCCCTCCACTTT. This sequence encodes CASSLGSGINSPLHF.

This chain joins TRBV9 and TRBJ1-6; D unresolved. The V end lost 0 bases, the J end lost 4 bases, and 8 bases lay between the germline ends. Germline V gene data show CDR1 as SGDLS and CDR2 as YYNGEE. CDR3 length: 15 residues. The CDR3 spells CASSVDGQYNSPLHF. CDR3 nucleotides: TGTGCCAGCAGCGTAGACGGTCAATATAATTCACCCCTCCACTTT.

The V gene is TRBV6-1, the J gene TRBJ1-5, with a weak D call TRBD1 (6 bases). V shed 4 bases and J shed 0 bases, with 13 bases lying between them. The germline CDR1 and CDR2 sequences are MNHNS and SASEGT. This CDR3 spans 16 amino acids. In DNA form, the CDR3 reads TGTGCCAGCAGTGTTGAACAGGGTTATAGCAATCAGCCCCAGCATTTT. The encoded protein is CASSVEQGYSNQPQHF.

The chain employs TRBV4-1 and TRBJ1-3, with D hard to call. Trimming took 1 base from V and 0 from J, leaving 4 bases between them. Germline CDR1 reads MGHRA; CDR2 reads YSYEKL. This CDR3 is built from 14 residues. The CDR3 DNA is TGCGCCAGCAGCCAAGGACACTCTGGAAACACCATATATTTT. Its protein product is CASSQGHSGNTIYF.

This sequence joins TRBV5-8 and TRBJ2-7, with D hard to call. V shed 0 bases and J shed 0 bases, with 7 bases lying between them. The CDR3 has 14 residues. Germline V CDR1 and CDR2: SGHTS, YDEGEE. The CDR3 sequence is CASSLGRSSYEQYF. The CDR3 DNA follows: TGTGCCAGCAGCTTGGGACGGAGCTCCTACGAGCAGTACTTC.

This clone showed up just a few times. The chain joins TRBV6-1 to TRBJ2-5; D remains ambiguous. The CDR3 has 12 amino acids. V was shortened by 2 bases and J by 4 bases, with 5 bases between the two germline ends. CDR1 and CDR2 (germline): MNHNS, SASEGT. CDR3 in amino acids: CASSENRETQYF. As DNA, the CDR3 is TGTGCCAGCAGTGAAAATCGAGAGACCCAGTACTTC.

This clone was seen a single time. This chain uses TRBV7-8 with TRBJ2-7; the match to TRBD1 covers 7 bases. V lost 1 base, J lost 2 bases, and 2 bases stayed unmatched. Germline CDR1 is SGHVS and CDR2 is FQNEAQ. The CDR3 loop spans 14 amino acids. As DNA, the CDR3 is TGTGCCAGCAGCTTAGATCAGGGGGCCTACGAGCAGTACTTC. Residues: CASSLDQGAYEQYF.

The chain combines TRBV9 with TRBJ2-1; 12 positions agree with TRBD2. CDR3 length equals 17 residues. Trimming at V came to 1 base and at J to 7 bases, leaving 9 bases not matched to a gene. Germline loops: CDR1 SGDLS, CDR2 YYNGEE. The CDR3 bases are TGTGCCAGCAGCGTACTAGCGGGGGGGTTTTGGGGTAATGAGCAGTTCTTC. This encodes CASSVLAGGFWGNEQFF.

V gene TRBV28 combines with J gene TRBJ2-3; 9 positions agree with TRBD1. This CDR3 comprises 16 residues. The germline gives CDR1 MDHEN, CDR2 SYDVKM. V was clipped by 7 bases and J by 1 base; unmatched bases: 9. CDR3 nucleotides: TGTGCCAGCACCCCCCGCGGGACAGGGCGCACAGATACGCAGTATTTT. It specifies CASTPRGTGRTDTQYF.

The chain uses TRBV5-4 and TRBJ2-2, with TRBD2 matching over 7 bases. J lost 0 bases, V lost 0 bases, and 2 bases had no gene match. This CDR3 has 16 amino acids. Per the germline V gene, CDR1 is SGHNT and CDR2 is YYREEE (reference sequence). CDR3 nucleotide sequence: TGTGCCAGCAGCTTGGGAGGGAGGGCGAACACCGGGGAGCTGTTTTTT. Translating gives CASSLGGRANTGELFF. The entire variable domain, with the rest obtained from reference TRBV5-4 and TRBJ2-2, is as follows: ETGVTQSPTHLIKTRGQQVTLRCSSQSGHNTVSWYQQALGQGPQFIFQYYREEENGRGNFPPRFSGLQFPNYSSELNVNALELDDSALYLCASSLGGRANTGELFFGEGSRLTVL.

The V gene is TRBV19, the J gene TRBJ1-2, with D uncertain. The CDR3 has 12 residues. Germline V gives CDR1 LNHDA, CDR2 SQIVND (reference sequence). Trimming shortened V by 6 bases and J by 3 bases, and 8 bases separated the two germline ends. The CDR3 nucleotides are TGTGCCAGTAGACAGTCCGACTATGGCTACACCTTC. This encodes CASRQSDYGYTF.

The CDR3 reads CASSPRPDRNGYTF. In DNA form, the CDR3 reads TGTGCCAGCAGTCCTCGCCCCGACAGAAATGGCTACACCTTC. This chain connects TRBV6-5 to TRBJ1-2, with a possible D match to TRBD1 (5 bases). The germline V and J ends were trimmed by 5 bases and 6 bases, with 16 bases remaining between them. CDR1 and CDR2 (germline): MNHEY, SVGAGI. The CDR3 totals 14 residues.

The V call is TRBV11-3, the J call TRBJ1-1, with D possibly matching TRBD1 (6 bases). The length of the CDR3 is 13 residues. Germline V gene sequence: CDR1 SGHNT, CDR2 YENEEA. With 5 bases removed from V and 0 bases from J, the gap between germline ends came to 7 bases. In DNA, the CDR3 is TGTGCCAGCAGCCCAGGGGTGAACACTGAAGCTTTCTTT. Its protein product is CASSPGVNTEAFF.

The CDR3: CASSRSQGSEAFF. CDR3 nucleotides: TGTGCCAGCAGCCGCTCACAGGGGTCCGAAGCTTTCTTT. The chain employs TRBV9 and TRBJ1-1, with 7 bases that match TRBD1. With 4 bases clipped from V and 8 bases from J, the junction kept 8 bases outside the gene matches. Looked up from germline, CDR1 is SGDLS and CDR2 is YYNGEE. This CDR3 spans 13 amino acids.

The chain employs TRBV18 and TRBJ1-1, with D possibly being TRBD1 (5 bases). The CDR3 consists of 13 residues. V was clipped by 4 bases and J by 7 bases, with 13 bases between them. Germline lookup yields CDR1 KGHSH and CDR2 LQKENI. The CDR3 nucleotides are TGTGCCAGCTCACTAAAGGGGCGAGGTGAAGCTTTCTTT. Protein sequence: CASSLKGRGEAFF.